This T cell receptor (beta chain) originates from a study of Graves' ophthalmopathy and Graves' hyperthyroidism. Findings and limits, study-wide: Blood contained most expanded thyroid clonotypes exceeding 0.001 frequency. Its predictions of ophthalmopathy progression gave the model roughly 71% sensitivity and 72% to 80% specificity.

V trimming: 7 bases; J trimming: 1 base; junction bases outside the gene matches: 12. The CDR3 length is 18 residues. Clinical symptoms, serum thyroxine, TRAb, thyroid ultrasound and orbital computed tomography were relied on for diagnosis. PBMCs were obtained from roughly 9.9 ml of fresh peripheral blood. For repertoire sequencing, the TCR beta CDR3 regions were amplified from RNA transcripts. After a first-round RT-PCR with HTBI primers, a second-round multiplex PCR was run. In TCRdb, the multiplex PCR reads were re-called with MiXCR into one record per CDR3 protein. The table shows approximately 410,000 distinct CDR3 sequences, with roughly 15% occurring only once. This clonotype was seen many times. The target antigen is unknown.

The chain carries TRBV12-3 or TRBV12-4 and TRBJ2-5, with 13 bases fitting TRBD2. The source material was peripheral blood. The sequence was obtained from a woman between 18 and 29 years old with stable Graves' hyperthyroidism. The CDR3 here is CASILGGLAGRGQETQYF. The DNA for the CDR3 is TGTGCCAGCATCTTGGGGGGACTAGCGGGGAGGGGCCAAGAGACCCAGTACTTC.